This T cell receptor (beta chain) was captured in a study of cytomegalovirus exposure and HLA in healthy donors. The table came from immunoSEQ multiplex PCR; TCRdb's copy has only in-frame clones and leaves some out. The sample gives some 110,000 clones, about 91% of which show up once; around 1.9% is in the top ten. Study results and caveats: Cytomegalovirus status, reportedly, was diagnosed with high specificity and sensitivity by the classifier. Most TCR sequences were uncommon, yet certain public TCRs appeared in many donors.

Among the roughly 120 subjects of the validation cohort, separate from the approximately 670-subject first cohort, were the donors. With regard to this clone: The antigen is not known.

V lost 2 bases and J lost 4; bases outside the gene matches: 9. CDR1 SNHLY and CDR2 FYNNEI come from the germline V gene. The CDR3 length is 17 residues. The specimen was PBMCs. The source is a man aged 18 to 29 in good health and CMV-seronegative. The chain couples TRBV2 to TRBJ2-7; 12 bases are shared with TRBD2. The CDR3 is CASSEMPSGRAGYEQYF. The DNA of the CDR3 is TGTGCCAGCAGTGAAATGCCTAGCGGGAGGGCCGGGTACGAGCAGTACTTC.